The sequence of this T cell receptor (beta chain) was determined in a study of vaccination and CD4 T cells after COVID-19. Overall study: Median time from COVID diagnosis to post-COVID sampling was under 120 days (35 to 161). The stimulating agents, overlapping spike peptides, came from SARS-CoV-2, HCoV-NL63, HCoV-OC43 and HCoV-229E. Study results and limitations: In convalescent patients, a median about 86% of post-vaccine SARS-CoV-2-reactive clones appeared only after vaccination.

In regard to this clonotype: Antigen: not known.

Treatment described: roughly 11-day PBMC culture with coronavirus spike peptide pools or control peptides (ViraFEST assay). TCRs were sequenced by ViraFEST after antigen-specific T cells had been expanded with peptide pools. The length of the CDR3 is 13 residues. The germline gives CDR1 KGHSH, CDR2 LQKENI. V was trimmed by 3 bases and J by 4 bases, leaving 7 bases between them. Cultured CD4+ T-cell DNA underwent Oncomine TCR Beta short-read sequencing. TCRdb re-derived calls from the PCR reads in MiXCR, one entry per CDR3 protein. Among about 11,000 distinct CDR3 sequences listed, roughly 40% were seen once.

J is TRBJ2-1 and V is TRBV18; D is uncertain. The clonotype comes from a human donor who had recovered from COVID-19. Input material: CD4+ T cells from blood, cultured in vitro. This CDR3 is CASSPDLYNEQFF. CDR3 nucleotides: TGTGCCAGCTCACCCGACCTTTACAATGAGCAGTTCTTC. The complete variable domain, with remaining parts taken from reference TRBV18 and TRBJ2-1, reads NAGVMQNPRHLVRRRGQEARLRCSPMKGHSHVYWYRQLPEEGLKFMVYLQKENIIDESGMPKERFSAEFPKEGPSILRIQQVVRGDSAAYFCASSPDLYNEQFFGPGTRLTVL.